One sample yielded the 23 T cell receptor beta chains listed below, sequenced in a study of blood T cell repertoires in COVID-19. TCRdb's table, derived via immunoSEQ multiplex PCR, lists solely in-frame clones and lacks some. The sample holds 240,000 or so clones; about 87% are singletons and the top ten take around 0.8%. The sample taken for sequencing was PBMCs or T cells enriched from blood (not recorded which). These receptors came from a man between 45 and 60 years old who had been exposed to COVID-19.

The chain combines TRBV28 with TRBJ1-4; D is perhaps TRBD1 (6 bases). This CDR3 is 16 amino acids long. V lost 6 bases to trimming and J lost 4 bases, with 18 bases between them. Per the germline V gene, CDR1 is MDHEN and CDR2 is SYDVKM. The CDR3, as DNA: TGTGCCAGCAGATTCCCTCCCGGGACAAGTAATGAAAAACTGTTTTTT. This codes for CASRFPPGTSNEKLFF. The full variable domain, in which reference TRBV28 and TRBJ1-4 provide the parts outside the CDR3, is DVKVTQSSRYLVKRTGEKVFLECVQDMDHENMFWYRQDPGLGLRLIYFSYDVKMKEKGDIPEGYSVSREKKERFSLILESASTNQTSMYLCASRFPPGTSNEKLFFGSGTQLSVL.

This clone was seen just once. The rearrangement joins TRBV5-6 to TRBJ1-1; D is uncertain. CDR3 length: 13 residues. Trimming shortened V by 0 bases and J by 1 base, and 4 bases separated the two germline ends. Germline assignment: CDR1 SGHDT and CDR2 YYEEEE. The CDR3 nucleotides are TGTGCCAGCAGCTTGGTGGCGAACACTGAAGCTTTCTTT. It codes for CASSLVANTEAFF.

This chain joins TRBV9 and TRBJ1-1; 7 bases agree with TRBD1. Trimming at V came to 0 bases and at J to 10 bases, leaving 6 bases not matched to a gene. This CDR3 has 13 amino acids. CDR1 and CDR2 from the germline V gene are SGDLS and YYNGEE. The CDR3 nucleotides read TGTGCCAGCAGCGTAGAACTAACAGGGGTAGCTTTCTTT. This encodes CASSVELTGVAFF.

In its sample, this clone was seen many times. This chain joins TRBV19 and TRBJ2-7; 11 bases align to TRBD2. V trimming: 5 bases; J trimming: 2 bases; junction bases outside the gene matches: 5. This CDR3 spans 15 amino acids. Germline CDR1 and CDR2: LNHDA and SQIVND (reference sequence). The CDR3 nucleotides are TGTGCCAGTAGTCCGCTAGCGGGGGGAACCTACGAGCAGTACTTC. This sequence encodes CASSPLAGGTYEQYF.

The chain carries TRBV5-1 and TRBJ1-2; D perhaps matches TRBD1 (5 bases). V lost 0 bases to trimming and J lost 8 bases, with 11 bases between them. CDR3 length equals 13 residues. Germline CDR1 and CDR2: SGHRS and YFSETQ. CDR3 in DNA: TGCGCCAGCAGCTTGGAGTGGGGGGAGGGCTACACCTTC. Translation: CASSLEWGEGYTF.

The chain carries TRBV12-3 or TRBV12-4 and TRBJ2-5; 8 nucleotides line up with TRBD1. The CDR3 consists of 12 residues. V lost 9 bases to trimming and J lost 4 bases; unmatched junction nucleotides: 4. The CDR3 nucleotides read TGTGCCAGTTGGACAGGGACAGAGACCCAGTACTTC. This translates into CASWTGTETQYF.

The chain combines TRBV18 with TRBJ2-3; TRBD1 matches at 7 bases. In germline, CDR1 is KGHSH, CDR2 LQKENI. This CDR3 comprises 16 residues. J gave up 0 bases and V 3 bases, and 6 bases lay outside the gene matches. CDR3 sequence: CASSPGTAPSTDTQYF. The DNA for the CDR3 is TGTGCCAGCTCACCGGGGACAGCACCTAGCACAGATACGCAGTATTTT.

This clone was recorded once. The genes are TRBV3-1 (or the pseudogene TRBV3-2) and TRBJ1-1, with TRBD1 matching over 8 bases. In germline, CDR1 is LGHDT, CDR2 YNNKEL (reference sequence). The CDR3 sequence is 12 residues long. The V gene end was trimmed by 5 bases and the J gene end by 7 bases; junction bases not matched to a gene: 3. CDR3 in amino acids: CASSYGTGEAFF. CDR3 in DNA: TGTGCCAGCAGCTACGGGACAGGTGAAGCTTTCTTT.

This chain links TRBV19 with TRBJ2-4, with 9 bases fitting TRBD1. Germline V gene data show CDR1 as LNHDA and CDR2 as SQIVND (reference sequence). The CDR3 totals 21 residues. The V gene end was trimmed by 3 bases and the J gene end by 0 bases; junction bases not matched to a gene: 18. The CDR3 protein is CASSISGSGTGIILAKNIQYF. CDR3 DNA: TGTGCCAGTAGTATCTCGGGATCGGGGACAGGGATTATCCTAGCCAAAAACATTCAGTACTTC.

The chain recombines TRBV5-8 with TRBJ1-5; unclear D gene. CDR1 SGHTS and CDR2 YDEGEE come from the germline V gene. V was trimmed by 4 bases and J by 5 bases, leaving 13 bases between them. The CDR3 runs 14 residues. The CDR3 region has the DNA TGTGCCAGCAGCCCGGCGAGGGCGGATCAGCCCCAGCATTTT. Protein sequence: CASSPARADQPQHF.

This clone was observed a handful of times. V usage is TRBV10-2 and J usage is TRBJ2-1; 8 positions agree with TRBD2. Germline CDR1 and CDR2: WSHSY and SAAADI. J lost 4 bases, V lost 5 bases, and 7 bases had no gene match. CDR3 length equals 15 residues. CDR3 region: CASSPGTREYNEQFF. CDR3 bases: TGCGCCAGCAGTCCCGGGACTAGAGAATACAATGAGCAGTTCTTC.

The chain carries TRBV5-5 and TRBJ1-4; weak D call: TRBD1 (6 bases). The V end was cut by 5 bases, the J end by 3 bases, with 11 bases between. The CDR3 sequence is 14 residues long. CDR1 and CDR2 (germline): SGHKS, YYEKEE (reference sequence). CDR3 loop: CASRLDSSNEKLFF. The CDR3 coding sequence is TGTGCCAGCAGACTGGACAGCTCTAATGAAAAACTGTTTTTT.

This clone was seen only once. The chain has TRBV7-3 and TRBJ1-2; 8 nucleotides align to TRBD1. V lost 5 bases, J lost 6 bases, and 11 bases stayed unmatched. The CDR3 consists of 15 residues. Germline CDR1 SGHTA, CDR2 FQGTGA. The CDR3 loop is CASSRGSPGQDGYTF. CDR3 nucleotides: TGTGCCAGCAGCCGAGGGTCCCCGGGACAGGATGGCTACACCTTC.

The CDR3 here is CASSLEPNSPLHF. The CDR3 region has the DNA TGCGCCAGCAGCTTGGAGCCGAATTCACCCCTCCACTTT. The V and J genes are TRBV5-1 and TRBJ1-6, with D unclear. The germline V gene encodes CDR1 SGHRS and CDR2 YFSETQ. Trimming left V 0 bases short and J 7 bases short, with 5 bases between. The CDR3 is made up of 13 amino acids. The full variable domain, its missing parts supplied by reference TRBV5-1 and TRBJ1-6, is KAGVTQTPRYLIKTRGQQVTLSCSPISGHRSVSWYQQTPGQGLQFLFEYFSETQRNKGNFPGRFSGRQFSNSRSEMNVSTLELGDSALYLCASSLEPNSPLHFGNGTRLTVT.

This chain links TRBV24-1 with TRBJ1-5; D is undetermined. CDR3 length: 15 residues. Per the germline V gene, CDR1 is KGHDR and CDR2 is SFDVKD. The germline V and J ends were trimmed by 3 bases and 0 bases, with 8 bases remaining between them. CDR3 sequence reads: CATSDPTDSNQPQHF. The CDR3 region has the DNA TGTGCCACCAGTGATCCCACAGATAGCAATCAGCCCCAGCATTTT.

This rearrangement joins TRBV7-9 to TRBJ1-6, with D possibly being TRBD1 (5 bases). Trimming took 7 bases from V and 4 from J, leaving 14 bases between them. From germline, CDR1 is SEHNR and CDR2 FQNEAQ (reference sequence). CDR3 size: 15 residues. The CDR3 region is CASTPLDRYNSPLHF. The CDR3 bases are TGTGCCAGCACCCCATTAGACAGATATAATTCACCCCTCCACTTT.

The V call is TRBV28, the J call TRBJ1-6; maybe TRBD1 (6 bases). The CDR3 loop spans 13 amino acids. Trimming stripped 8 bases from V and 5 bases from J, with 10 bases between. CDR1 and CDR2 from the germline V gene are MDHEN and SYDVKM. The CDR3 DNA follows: TGTGCCAGCCGATCAGGGGATAATTCACCCCTCCACTTT. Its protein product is CASRSGDNSPLHF.

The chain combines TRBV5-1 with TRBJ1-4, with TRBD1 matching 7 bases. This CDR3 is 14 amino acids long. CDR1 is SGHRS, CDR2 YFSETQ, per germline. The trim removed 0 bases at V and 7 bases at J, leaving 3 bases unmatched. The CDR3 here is CASSLGGGGEKLFF. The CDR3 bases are TGCGCCAGCAGCTTGGGAGGGGGCGGTGAAAAACTGTTTTTT.

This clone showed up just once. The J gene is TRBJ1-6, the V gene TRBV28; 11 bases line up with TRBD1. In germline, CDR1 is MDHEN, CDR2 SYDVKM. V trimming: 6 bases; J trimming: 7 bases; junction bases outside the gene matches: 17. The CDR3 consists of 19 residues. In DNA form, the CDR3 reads TGTGCCAGCAGCTACACTCCGGGACAGGGGGATCGTCGCAATTCACCCCTCCACTTT. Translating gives CASSYTPGQGDRRNSPLHF.

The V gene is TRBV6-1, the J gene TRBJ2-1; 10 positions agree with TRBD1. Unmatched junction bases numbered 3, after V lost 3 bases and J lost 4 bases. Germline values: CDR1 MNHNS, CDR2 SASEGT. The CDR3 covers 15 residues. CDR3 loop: CASSEDRGVYNEQFF. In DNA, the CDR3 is TGTGCCAGCAGTGAGGACAGGGGGGTTTACAATGAGCAGTTCTTC.

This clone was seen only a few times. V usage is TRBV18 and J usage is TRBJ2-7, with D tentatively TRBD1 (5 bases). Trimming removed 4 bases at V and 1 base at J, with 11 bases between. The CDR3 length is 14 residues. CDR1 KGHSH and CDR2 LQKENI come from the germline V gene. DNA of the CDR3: TGTGCCAGCTCACTTATGGACATTTCCTACGAGCAGTACTTC. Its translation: CASSLMDISYEQYF.

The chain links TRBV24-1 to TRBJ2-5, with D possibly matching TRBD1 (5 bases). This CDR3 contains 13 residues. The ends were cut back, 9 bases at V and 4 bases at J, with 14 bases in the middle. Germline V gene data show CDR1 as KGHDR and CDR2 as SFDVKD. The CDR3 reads CATQGTTAETQYF. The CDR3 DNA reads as TGTGCCACCCAGGGAACGACCGCAGAGACCCAGTACTTC.

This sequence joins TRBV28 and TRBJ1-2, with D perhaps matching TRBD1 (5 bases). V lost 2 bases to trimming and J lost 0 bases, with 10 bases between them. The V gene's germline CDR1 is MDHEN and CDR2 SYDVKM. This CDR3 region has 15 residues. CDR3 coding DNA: TGTGCCAGCAGTTTAGGGGGGAGAGCTAACTATGGCTACACCTTC. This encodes CASSLGGRANYGYTF.